These 27 T cell receptor beta chains share one sample of origin, sequenced in a study of T-cell reconstitution after alpha-beta-depleted transplantation in children. The TCRbeta library was prepared with unique molecular identifiers. TCRdb re-called the PCR reads through MiXCR, storing one row per CDR3 protein. Of almost 500,000 distinct CDR3 sequences in the sample, roughly 10% were seen once. The sample was PBMCs, taken before TCRalphabeta/CD19-depleted stem cell transplant. The receptors were gathered from a child aged 2-15 years with inherited bone marrow failure, due to receive a stem cell transplant.

There are many counts of this clonotype. The V gene is TRBV6-5, the J gene TRBJ1-3; no definite D call. Germline V gene lookup returns CDR1 MNHEY and CDR2 SVGAGI. This CDR3 has 13 residues. V shed 3 bases and J shed 1 base, with 4 bases lying between them. The CDR3 loop reads CASSYYSGNTIYF. CDR3 in DNA: TGTGCCAGCAGTTATTATTCTGGAAACACCATATATTTT.

The sample holds many counts of this clonotype. The J gene is TRBJ1-4, the V gene TRBV7-9; 8 bases are shared with TRBD1. Germline loops: CDR1 SEHNR, CDR2 FQNEAQ (reference sequence). After removal of 4 bases from V and 10 bases from J, the junction contained 11 bases not matched to a gene. The CDR3 runs 15 residues. The CDR3 loop reads CASSSDRGSFRKLFF. CDR3 in DNA: TGTGCCAGCAGCTCCGACAGGGGAAGTTTTCGAAAACTGTTTTTT.

This clonotype was detected many times. The chain combines TRBV28 with TRBJ2-5; TRBD2 is a possible D gene (5 bases). The CDR3 spans 13 residues. Germline CDR1 reads MDHEN; CDR2 reads SYDVKM. V was clipped by 6 bases and J by 5 bases, with 13 bases between them. This chain's CDR3 is CASSSASGETQYF. CDR3 DNA sequence: TGTGCCAGCAGCTCAGCGTCGGGGGAGACCCAGTACTTC.

This clonotype was seen repeatedly, ten times or more. The gene calls are TRBV28 and TRBJ2-7, with D possibly called TRBD1 or TRBD2 (5 bases each). The CDR3 runs 14 residues. Trimming stripped 7 bases from V and 5 bases from J, with 18 bases between. Germline CDR1 MDHEN, CDR2 SYDVKM. The CDR3 is CASTASGLGDEQYF. DNA for the CDR3: TGTGCCAGCACCGCGTCGGGGCTTGGGGACGAGCAGTACTTC.

This clonotype was recorded many times. The rearrangement joins TRBV27 to TRBJ1-1; TRBD1 matches 7 bases. From germline, CDR1 is MNHEY and CDR2 SMNVEV (reference sequence). This CDR3 comprises 13 residues. After removal of 5 bases from V and 5 bases from J, the junction contained 5 bases not matched to a gene. The CDR3 DNA is TGTGCCAGCAGTCCCGGGACAGCAACTGAAGCTTTCTTT. Amino acids: CASSPGTATEAFF.

The table lists this clonotype with many counts. The chain joins TRBV20-1 to TRBJ2-7; D perhaps matches TRBD1 (6 bases). Trimming stripped 6 bases from V and 3 bases from J, with 15 bases between. Germline values: CDR1 DFQATT, CDR2 SNEGSKA (reference sequence). CDR3 length: 13 residues. This CDR3 reads CSAPPRGDYEQYF. CDR3 DNA: TGCAGTGCCCCCCCCAGGGGCGACTACGAGCAGTACTTC.

This clonotype was seen ten or more times. V and J are TRBV29-1 and TRBJ2-5, with 9 bases identical to TRBD1. In germline, CDR1 is SQVTM, CDR2 ANQGSEA. The CDR3 runs to 12 residues. The V segment lost 4 bases and the J segment 5 bases; nucleotides outside the gene matches: 2. The chain's CDR3 is CSVVDRGETQYF. The DNA for the CDR3 is TGCAGCGTTGTTGACAGGGGGGAGACCCAGTACTTC.

In this sample, this clonotype turned up once. This is likely a read error, given that the CDR3 carries no conserved phenylalanine or tryptophan at its end. V and J are TRBV4-3 and TRBJ2-7, with D unresolved. The length of the CDR3 is 16 residues. Germline loops: CDR1 LGHNA, CDR2 YSLEER. Trimming took off 0 bases at V and 0 bases at J, with 12 bases between the two ends. In DNA form, the CDR3 reads TGCGCCAGCAGCCAAGATCCAGCGCCCAGCTCCTACGAGCAGTACTCC. This encodes CASSQDPAPSSYEQYS.

V is TRBV24-1 and J is TRBJ2-3, with a weak D call TRBD1 (6 bases). Germline values: CDR1 KGHDR, CDR2 SFDVKD. V was trimmed by 0 bases and J by 1 base, leaving 10 bases between them. CDR3 length: 16 residues. The chain's CDR3 is CATSDLTRTGTDTQYF. In DNA form, the CDR3 reads TGTGCCACCAGTGATTTGACCCGGACAGGCACAGATACGCAGTATTTT.

This clonotype was observed many times. The rearrangement uses TRBV7-2 and TRBJ2-7; D gene uncertain. The CDR3 is 14 amino acids. V lost 5 bases and J 3 bases, leaving 14 bases between the germline ends. Germline V gene data show CDR1 as SGHTA and CDR2 as FQGNSA. The chain's CDR3 is CASSADGYLYEQYF. CDR3 DNA: TGTGCCAGCAGCGCGGACGGATACCTCTACGAGCAGTACTTC.

This clonotype was picked up one time. The junction shows a germline mismatch at one end, possibly a read error. The CDR3 DNA reads as TGTGCCAGCAGCCTCACAGGGGTTTCGGGGGAGCATTACTTC. The encoded protein is CASSLTGVSGEHYF. The chain links TRBV9 to TRBJ2-7; D is perhaps TRBD1 (7 bases). The germline V gene has CDR1 SGDLS and CDR2 YYNGEE. The length of the CDR3 is 14 residues. The full variable domain, in which reference TRBV9 and TRBJ2-7 provide the parts outside the CDR3, is DSGVTQTPKHLITATGQRVTLRCSPRSGDLSVYWYQQSLDQGLQFLIQYYNGEERAKGNILERFSAQQFPDLHSELNLSSLELGDSALYFCASSLTGVSGEHYFGPGTRLTVT.

This clonotype occurred a few times. The chain carries TRBV18 and TRBJ1-4; 11 bases are a match to TRBD1. The CDR3 contains 17 residues. From germline, CDR1 is KGHSH and CDR2 LQKENI. V was clipped by 3 bases and J by 4 bases; unmatched bases: 7. The CDR3 region is CASSPPDRGHSNEKLFF. The CDR3 coding sequence is TGTGCCAGCTCACCGCCGGACAGGGGGCATAGTAATGAAAAACTGTTTTTT.

In its sample, this clonotype was seen a few times. The CDR3 reads CASSVGQEETQYF. The CDR3 region has the DNA TGTGCCAGCAGCGTAGGTCAGGAAGAGACCCAGTACTTC. This chain links TRBV9 with TRBJ2-5, with D unclear. CDR3 size: 13 residues. V lost 0 bases and J lost 3, with 6 bases in between. CDR1 SGDLS and CDR2 YYNGEE come from the germline V gene.

This clonotype was counted many times. The chain recombines TRBV28 with TRBJ1-2; TRBD1 might be the D (5 bases). Germline V gives CDR1 MDHEN, CDR2 SYDVKM. CDR3 length: 14 amino acids. Between the trimmed V and J ends, which lost 2 bases and 3 bases, there was a span of 10 bases. CDR3 DNA sequence: TGTGCCAGCAGTTTACATGGCAGGGACTATGGCTACACCTTC. This translates into CASSLHGRDYGYTF.

This clonotype was counted at least ten times. The chain employs TRBV9 and TRBJ2-1; TRBD2 agrees at 11 bases. The trim removed 0 bases at V and 5 bases at J, leaving 7 bases unmatched. The CDR3 runs 17 residues. Germline values: CDR1 SGDLS, CDR2 YYNGEE. CDR3 in DNA: TGTGCCAGCAGCGTAGCTTTCGAACTAGCGGGGGACAATGAGCAGTTCTTC. This sequence encodes CASSVAFELAGDNEQFF.

There are many counts of this clonotype. The chain recombines TRBV2 with TRBJ2-7, with a tentative D call TRBD2 (6 bases). V was cut by 5 bases and J by 1 base, with 15 bases left in between. CDR3 length: 15 amino acids. Germline V gives CDR1 SNHLY, CDR2 FYNNEI. Here the CDR3 DNA reads TGTGCCAGCAGTTCCGGGACTCCACGGTCCTACGAGCAGTACTTC. Encoded protein: CASSSGTPRSYEQYF.

The chain has TRBV6-4 and TRBJ2-1, with D perhaps TRBD2 (6 bases). In germline, CDR1 is MRHNA, CDR2 SNTAGT. The ends were cut back, 0 bases at V and 9 bases at J, with 18 bases in the middle. The CDR3 has 16 residues. The CDR3 loop is CASSDSIGGEVGEQFF. In DNA form, the CDR3 reads TGTGCCAGCAGTGACTCGATCGGCGGGGAGGTGGGTGAGCAGTTCTTC.

This clonotype was detected ten times or more. The rearrangement joins TRBV5-1 to TRBJ1-5; TRBD1 is a possible D gene (5 bases). CDR3 length: 15 amino acids. Trimming took off 0 bases at V and 6 bases at J, with 13 bases between the two ends. Germline CDR1 is SGHRS and CDR2 is YFSETQ. The CDR3 protein is CASSLGPGLGQPQHF. CDR3 nucleotide sequence: TGCGCCAGCAGCTTGGGTCCGGGGCTGGGTCAGCCCCAGCATTTT.

This clonotype was counted between two and nine times. This sequence joins TRBV19 and TRBJ2-1; 14 bases align to TRBD2. Germline V gene lookup returns CDR1 LNHDA and CDR2 SQIVND (reference sequence). V dropped 5 bases and J dropped 3; count of bases not matched to a gene: 6. This CDR3 region has 17 residues. CDR3 nucleotides: TGTGCCAGTAGTCTGGGACTAGCGGGAGTTATCTACAATGAGCAGTTCTTC. Its translation: CASSLGLAGVIYNEQFF.

This clonotype was recorded at least ten times. The chain links TRBV24-1 to TRBJ2-1, with 12 nucleotides matching TRBD2. The ends lost 4 bases at V and 9 bases at J; junction bases unmatched: 6. Germline lookup yields CDR1 KGHDR and CDR2 SFDVKD. This CDR3 has 15 amino acids. The chain's CDR3 is CATSDQRTSGTEQFF. In DNA form, the CDR3 reads TGTGCCACCAGTGACCAAAGGACTAGCGGGACTGAGCAGTTCTTC.

J is TRBJ2-2 and V is TRBV20-1; TRBD2 matches 7 bases. The J segment lost 0 bases and the V segment lost 0 bases, leaving 4 bases of the junction unmatched. Germline values: CDR1 DFQATT, CDR2 SNEGSKA (reference sequence). The CDR3 runs to 16 residues. The CDR3 is CSARDISGANTGELFF. Written as DNA, the CDR3 is TGCAGTGCTAGAGATATCAGCGGGGCGAACACCGGGGAGCTGTTTTTT.

This clonotype was detected ten times or more. V and J are TRBV9 and TRBJ2-7; 15 bases are shared with TRBD2. The J segment lost 4 bases and the V segment lost 3 bases, leaving 5 bases of the junction unmatched. There are 16 residues in the CDR3. The germline gives CDR1 SGDLS, CDR2 YYNGEE. CDR3 amino acids: CASSGTGLAGGYEQYF. In DNA form, the CDR3 reads TGTGCCAGCAGCGGTACCGGACTAGCGGGAGGGTACGAGCAGTACTTC. Using reference TRBV9 and TRBJ2-7 for the parts outside the CDR3, the full variable domain is DSGVTQTPKHLITATGQRVTLRCSPRSGDLSVYWYQQSLDQGLQFLIQYYNGEERAKGNILERFSAQQFPDLHSELNLSSLELGDSALYFCASSGTGLAGGYEQYFGPGTRLTVT.

This clonotype was found many times. The chain carries TRBV20-1 and TRBJ1-1, with a weak D call TRBD1 (6 bases). The CDR3 has 14 amino acids. Trimming stripped 8 bases from V and 3 bases from J, with 19 bases between. The germline gives CDR1 DFQATT, CDR2 SNEGSKA (reference sequence). For the CDR3, the DNA is TGCAGTCCTTACGGAACCAGGGGATACACTGAAGCTTTCTTT. It is translated as CSPYGTRGYTEAFF.

This clonotype occurred many times. The V gene is TRBV4-3, the J gene TRBJ2-1; D perhaps matches TRBD2 (6 bases). Germline CDR1 reads LGHNA; CDR2 reads YSLEER. The CDR3 contains 16 residues. The germline V and J ends were trimmed by 1 base and 0 bases, with 10 bases remaining between them. In nucleotides, the CDR3 is TGCGCCAGCAGCCAAGGGGACTTCTACTCCTACAATGAGCAGTTCTTC. This translates into CASSQGDFYSYNEQFF.

This clonotype appeared many times. At one of its ends the junction is not consistent with the germline gene, which may arise from a read error. The chain is built from TRBV5-4 and TRBJ1-4; no firm D call. Per the germline V gene, CDR1 is SGHNT and CDR2 is YYREEE (reference sequence). This CDR3 contains 15 residues. The CDR3 nucleotides are TGTGCCAGCAGTTTGGGGATGTCGAGAGGTGAAAAACTGTTTTTT. Its protein is CASSLGMSRGEKLFF.

This clonotype has a handful of counts. This chain links TRBV7-9 with TRBJ2-1; possible D gene TRBD2, 6 bases. The CDR3 runs 16 residues. The V and J ends lost 1 base and 5 bases respectively, with 15 bases between them. Germline CDR1 is SEHNR and CDR2 is FQNEAQ (reference sequence). This CDR3 is CASSLGVGRPDNEQFF. Written as DNA, the CDR3 is TGTGCCAGCAGCTTAGGGGTGGGGAGGCCTGACAATGAGCAGTTCTTC.

This clonotype was counted many times. The genes are TRBV20-1 and TRBJ2-7, with D possibly TRBD1 on 6 matching bases. Trimming cost V 1 base and J 0 bases, with 10 bases left between them. CDR3 length: 14 amino acids. Germline V gene data show CDR1 as DFQATT and CDR2 as SNEGSKA (reference sequence). CDR3 loop: CSARGDTNSYEQYF. DNA of the CDR3: TGCAGTGCTAGAGGGGACACAAACTCCTACGAGCAGTACTTC.